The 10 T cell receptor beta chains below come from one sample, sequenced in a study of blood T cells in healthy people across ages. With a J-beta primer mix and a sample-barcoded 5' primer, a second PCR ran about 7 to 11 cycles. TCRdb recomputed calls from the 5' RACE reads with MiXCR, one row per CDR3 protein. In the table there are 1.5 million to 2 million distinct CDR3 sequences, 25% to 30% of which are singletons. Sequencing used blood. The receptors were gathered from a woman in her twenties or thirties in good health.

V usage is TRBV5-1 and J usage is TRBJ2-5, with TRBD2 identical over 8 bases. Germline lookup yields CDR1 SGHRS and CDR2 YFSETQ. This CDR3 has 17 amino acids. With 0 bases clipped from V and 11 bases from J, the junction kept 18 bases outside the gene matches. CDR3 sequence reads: CASSLAVVAGPAEEQYF. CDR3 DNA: TGCGCCAGCAGCTTGGCCGTGGTAGCGGGACCAGCAGAGGAGCAGTACTTC.

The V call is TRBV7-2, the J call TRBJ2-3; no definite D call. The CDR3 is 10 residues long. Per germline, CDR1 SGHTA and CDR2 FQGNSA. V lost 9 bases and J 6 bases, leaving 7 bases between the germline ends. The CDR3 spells CARLQDTQYF. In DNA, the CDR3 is TGTGCCAGACTCCAGGATACGCAGTATTTT.

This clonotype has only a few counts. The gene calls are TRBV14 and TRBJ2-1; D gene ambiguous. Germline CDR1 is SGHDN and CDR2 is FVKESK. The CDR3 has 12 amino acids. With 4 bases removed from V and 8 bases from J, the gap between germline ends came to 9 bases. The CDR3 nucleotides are TGTGCCAGCAGCCCCACTCCGGATGAGCAGTTCTTC. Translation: CASSPTPDEQFF.

The CDR3 DNA reads TGCAGTGCTAGAGATTCAAGACTAGCGAACACCGGGGAGCTGTTTTTT. Protein: CSARDSRLANTGELFF. The V gene is TRBV20-1, the J gene TRBJ2-2; possible D gene TRBD2, 6 bases. The V gene lost 0 bases and the J gene lost 0 bases, with 11 bases spanning the gap. This CDR3 has 16 amino acids. Germline CDR1 reads DFQATT; CDR2 reads SNEGSKA (reference sequence).

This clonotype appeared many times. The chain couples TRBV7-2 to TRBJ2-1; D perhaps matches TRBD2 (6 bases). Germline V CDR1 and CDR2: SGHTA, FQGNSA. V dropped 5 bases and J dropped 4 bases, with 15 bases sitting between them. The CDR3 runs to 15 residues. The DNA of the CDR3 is TGTGCCAGCAGCCCCGGGAGCGGACTATACAATGAGCAGTTCTTC. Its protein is CASSPGSGLYNEQFF.

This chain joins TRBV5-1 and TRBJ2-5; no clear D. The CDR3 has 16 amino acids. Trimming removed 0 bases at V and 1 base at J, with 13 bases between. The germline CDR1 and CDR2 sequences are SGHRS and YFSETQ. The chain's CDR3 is CASSLDNVQSQETQYF. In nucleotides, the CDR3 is TGCGCCAGCAGCTTGGATAATGTCCAATCCCAAGAGACCCAGTACTTC.

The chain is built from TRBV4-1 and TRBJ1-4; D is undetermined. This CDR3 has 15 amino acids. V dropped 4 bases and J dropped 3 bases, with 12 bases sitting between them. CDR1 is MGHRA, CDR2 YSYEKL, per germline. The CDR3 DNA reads TGCGCCAGCAGCCTGATAGGGCGGGCTAATGAAAAACTGTTTTTT. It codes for CASSLIGRANEKLFF.

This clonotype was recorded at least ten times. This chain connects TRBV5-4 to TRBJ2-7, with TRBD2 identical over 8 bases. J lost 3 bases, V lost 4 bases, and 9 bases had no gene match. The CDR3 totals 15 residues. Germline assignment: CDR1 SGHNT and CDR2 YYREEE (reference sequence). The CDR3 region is CASSQMAGGRYEQYF. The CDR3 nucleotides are TGTGCCAGCAGCCAAATGGCGGGAGGCCGCTACGAGCAGTACTTC.

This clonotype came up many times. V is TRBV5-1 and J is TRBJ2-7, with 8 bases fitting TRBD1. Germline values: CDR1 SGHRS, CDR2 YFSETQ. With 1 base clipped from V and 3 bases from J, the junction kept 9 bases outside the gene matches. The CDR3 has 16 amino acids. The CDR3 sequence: CASSLSQGASSYEQYF. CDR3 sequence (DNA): TGCGCCAGCAGCTTGAGCCAGGGGGCGTCAAGCTACGAGCAGTACTTC.

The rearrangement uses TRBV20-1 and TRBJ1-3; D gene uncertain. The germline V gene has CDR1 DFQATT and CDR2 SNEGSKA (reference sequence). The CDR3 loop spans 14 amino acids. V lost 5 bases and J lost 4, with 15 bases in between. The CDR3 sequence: CSAERREGGNTIYF. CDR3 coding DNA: TGCAGTGCTGAGAGGAGGGAAGGAGGAAACACCATATATTTT.